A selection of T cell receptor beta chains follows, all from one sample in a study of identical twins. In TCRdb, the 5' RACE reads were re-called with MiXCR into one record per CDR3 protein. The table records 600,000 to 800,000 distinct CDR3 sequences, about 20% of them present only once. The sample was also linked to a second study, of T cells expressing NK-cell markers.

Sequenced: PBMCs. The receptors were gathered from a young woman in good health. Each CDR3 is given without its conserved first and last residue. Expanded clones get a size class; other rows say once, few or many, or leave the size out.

SAKAGAILQF	TRBJ2-1	TRBV20-1	few	10
AWTSGINYNEQF	TRBJ2-1	TRBV30	few	12
ASSDGTPDAGYGYT	TRBJ1-2	TRBV5-1	many	14
ASSSSSGNTGELF	TRBJ2-2	TRBV6-2/TRBV6-3	many	13
ASSESQGGNTEAF	TRBJ1-1	TRBV10-1	-	13
ASSYSLVLGSYEQY	TRBJ2-7	TRBV6-5	-	14
ASTQGPSNQPQH	TRBJ1-5	TRBV2	-	12
SAPGLAADTQY	TRBJ2-3	TRBV20-1	-	11
SVRPGPTASEQY	TRBJ2-7	TRBV29-1	-	12
ASTDWAGKLF	TRBJ1-4	TRBV6-1	-	10
SYRGETQY	TRBJ2-5	TRBV20-1	-	8
SAEGELAFETQY	TRBJ2-5	TRBV20-1	-	12
ATPRAGGCEQY	TRBJ2-7	TRBV9	few	11
SALGRIQETQY	TRBJ2-5	TRBV20-1	-	11
SARDLGLAVYNEQF	TRBJ2-1	TRBV20-1	-	14
AIFGGAETQY	TRBJ2-5	TRBV7-8	-	10
ASSGRDTQY	TRBJ2-3	TRBV12-3/TRBV12-4	many	9
ASSWRGEQF	TRBJ2-1	TRBV11-2	-	9
ASRPRQGLADTQY	TRBJ2-3	TRBV5-1	many	13
TSSLGLAGEGAYNEQF	TRBJ2-1	TRBV12-3/TRBV12-4	once	16
SVDYLQGSRGYT	TRBJ1-2	TRBV29-1	few	12
ASSLSLGDEQY	TRBJ2-7	TRBV27	many	11
ASSKDTTSGANVLT	TRBJ2-6	TRBV5-1	few	14
ASSFNYRGYEQY	TRBJ2-7	TRBV13	few	12
ATFPDGRGNEQY	TRBJ2-7	TRBV12-5	few	12
ASSKRVADTQY	TRBJ2-3	TRBV12-3/TRBV12-4	many	11
ASSTRKMALNTGELF	TRBJ2-2	TRBV14	few	15
ASSYLGGLGEQY	TRBJ2-7	TRBV6-5	-	12
SASGQQNTEAF	TRBJ1-1	TRBV29-1	many	11
ATGRHPSTDTQY	TRBJ2-3	TRBV12-3/TRBV12-4	few	12
ASSLGASGRHTGPQH	TRBJ1-5	TRBV6-5	once	15
ASSQGLAVFYTDTQY	TRBJ2-3	TRBV5-1	-	15